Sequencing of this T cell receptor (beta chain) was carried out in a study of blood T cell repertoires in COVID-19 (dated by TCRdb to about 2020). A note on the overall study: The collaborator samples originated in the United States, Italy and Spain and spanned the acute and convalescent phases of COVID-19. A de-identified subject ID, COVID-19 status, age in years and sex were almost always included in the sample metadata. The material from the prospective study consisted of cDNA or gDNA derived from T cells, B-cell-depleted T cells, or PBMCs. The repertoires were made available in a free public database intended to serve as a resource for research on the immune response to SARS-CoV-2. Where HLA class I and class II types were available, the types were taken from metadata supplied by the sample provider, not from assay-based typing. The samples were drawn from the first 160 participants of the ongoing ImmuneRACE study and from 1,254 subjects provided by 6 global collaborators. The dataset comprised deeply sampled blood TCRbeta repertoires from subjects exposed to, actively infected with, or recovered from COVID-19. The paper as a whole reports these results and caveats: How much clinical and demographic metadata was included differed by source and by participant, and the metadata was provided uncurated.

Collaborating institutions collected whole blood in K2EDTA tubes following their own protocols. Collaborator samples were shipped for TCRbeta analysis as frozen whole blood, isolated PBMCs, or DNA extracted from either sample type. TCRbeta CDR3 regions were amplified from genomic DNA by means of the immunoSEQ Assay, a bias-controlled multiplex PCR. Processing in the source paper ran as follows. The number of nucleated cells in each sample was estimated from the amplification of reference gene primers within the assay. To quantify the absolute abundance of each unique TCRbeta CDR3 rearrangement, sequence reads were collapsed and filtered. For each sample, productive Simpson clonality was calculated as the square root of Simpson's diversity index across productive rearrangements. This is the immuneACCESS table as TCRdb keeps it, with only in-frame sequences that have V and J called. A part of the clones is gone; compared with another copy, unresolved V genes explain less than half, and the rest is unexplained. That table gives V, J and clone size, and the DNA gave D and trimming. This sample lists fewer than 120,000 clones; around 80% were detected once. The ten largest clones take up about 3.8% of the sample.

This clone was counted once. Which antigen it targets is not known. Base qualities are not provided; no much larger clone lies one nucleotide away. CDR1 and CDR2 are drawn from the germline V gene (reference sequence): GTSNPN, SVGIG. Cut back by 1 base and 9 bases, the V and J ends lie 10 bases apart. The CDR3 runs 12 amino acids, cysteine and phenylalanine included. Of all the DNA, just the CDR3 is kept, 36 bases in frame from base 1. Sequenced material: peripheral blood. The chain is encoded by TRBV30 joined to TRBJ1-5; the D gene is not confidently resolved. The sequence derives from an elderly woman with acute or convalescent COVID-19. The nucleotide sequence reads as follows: TGTGCCTGGAGTGGGGGTGCGGGGCCCCAGCATTTT. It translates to CAWSGGAGPQHF.